The clone carrying this T cell receptor (delta chain) was counted a few times. Distinct nucleotide sequences in the sample also encode this CDR3. TCRdb reprocessed the multiplex PCR reads using CATT. Among about 48,000 delta-chain clones listed, about 1.5% were seen once. CDR3 length: 20 amino acids. CDR1 is GEAIGNYY, CDR2 EKD, per germline. The record originates from a study of γδ T cells in repeated Plasmodium falciparum infection. Bulk repertoires came from Vgamma9/Vdelta2+ or Vdelta2-negative gammadelta T cells flow-sorted from PBMC. The sequenced sample consisted of gamma-delta T cells from blood. The sequence was obtained from a pool of human donors (malaria-infected and uninfected, not separated). The V gene is listed as TRDV2; no J gene was called; the table gives TRDD3 as D, unverified against the DNA. This CDR3 reads CACDTGVAGDTRVSTDKLIF. CDR3 bases: TGTGCCTGTGACACCGGGGTCGCTGGGGATACGCGGGTTAGTACCGATAAGCTCATCTTT.